The following is a T cell receptor beta chain sequence with its context. The method was immunoSEQ multiplex PCR; TCRdb's version includes in-frame clones alone and lacks a portion of them. The sample shows about 240,000 clones, approximately 90% of them seen only once. The data were obtained in a study of blood T cell repertoires in COVID-19. Per germline, CDR1 LNHDA and CDR2 SQIVND (reference sequence). The CDR3 extends over 14 amino acids. J was trimmed by 4 bases and V by 7 bases; bases with no gene match: 9. Sample: PBMCs or T cells enriched from blood (not recorded which). This chain uses TRBV19 with TRBJ1-1; 7 bases line up with TRBD1. The source of this sequence is a woman between 25 and 40 years old with acute COVID-19. The CDR3 DNA reads as TGTGCCAGTAAAAGACAGGGCCTGGGCACTGAAGCTTTCTTT. Amino acids: CASKRQGLGTEAFF.